This T cell receptor (beta chain) was sequenced during a study of read filtering for tumor transcriptome and immune sequencing. As for the study in general: Among patients, under 20 were male and around 13 female, aged roughly 45 to 90 (mean around 66). TCR-mapped reads were about 4.05 to 10.27 million with IR-seq versus about 75 to 1,400 with RNA-seq.

Findings and limits, study-wide: Without single-read clonotypes, shared clonotype proportions correlated more between IR-seq and RNA-seq. The sorted CD138-negative fraction was a mixed bone marrow immune population, not purified T cells.

Germline V gene lookup returns CDR1 SNHLY and CDR2 FYNNEI. The ends were cut back, 7 bases at V and 0 bases at J, with 13 bases in the middle. This CDR3 has 14 amino acids. The library was built from around 400 ng RNA with molecular barcoded adaptors for alpha/delta and beta/gamma chains. TCRdb recomputed calls from the reads with MiXCR, one row per CDR3 protein. The sample shows tens of thousands of distinct CDR3 sequences, about 13% of them seen only once. This clonotype occurred many times. The antigen is unknown. J is TRBJ2-7 and V is TRBV2, with D perhaps TRBD2 (6 bases). The source material was a population of CD138-negative cells sorted from bone marrow. The sequence came from a donor aged 40 or older with multiple myeloma. CDR3 in amino acids: CASTAGSSSYEQYF. The CDR3 DNA reads TGTGCCAGCACCGCGGGATCGAGCTCCTACGAGCAGTACTTC.